Below are 32 T cell receptor beta chains sequenced from a single sample in a study of low-dose radiotherapy and immunotherapy resistance in tumors. TRAV and TRBV primers primed cDNA for both TCRalpha and TCRbeta. Over roughly 18 PCR cycles, TCRs were amplified from a constant-region primer and V-primer adapter. Each CDR3 protein gets one entry after TCRdb re-called the reads with MiXCR. The profile shows some 16,000 distinct CDR3 sequences, 70% of them singletons. These receptors originate from a human donor with advanced metastatic prostate, ovarian, gallbladder or colorectal cancer (not recorded which). This table probably holds off-target reads from a library built for another chain.

The rearrangement uses TRBV29-1 and TRBJ1-1; the D gene is possibly TRBD1 (6 bases). V lost 5 bases to trimming and J lost 6 bases, with 16 bases between them. This CDR3 has 13 residues. In germline, CDR1 is SQVTM, CDR2 ANQGSEA. The CDR3 sequence is CSVRGMWAAEAFF. The CDR3 DNA is TGCAGCGTTAGGGGGATGTGGGCCGCTGAAGCTTTCTTT.

The chain couples TRBV18 to TRBJ2-1, with D uncertain. CDR3 size: 12 residues. Trimming removed 2 bases at V and 5 bases at J, with 4 bases between. Germline CDR1 KGHSH, CDR2 LQKENI. The CDR3 bases are TGTGCCAGCTCACCAAATAACAATGAGCAGTTCTTC. Residues: CASSPNNNEQFF.

The chain combines TRBV6-2 or TRBV6-3 with TRBJ1-1, with TRBD1 matching over 8 bases. V was pared by 2 bases and J by 4 bases, with 9 bases of the junction left unmatched. Germline lookup yields CDR1 MNHEY and CDR2 SVGEGT. The CDR3 is 16 residues long. CDR3 loop: CASSYEQGALITEAFF. The CDR3, as DNA: TGTGCCAGCAGTTACGAGCAGGGGGCATTGATCACTGAAGCTTTCTTT.

This chain uses TRBV4-2 with TRBJ1-2, with 8 bases aligning to TRBD1. V lost 5 bases to trimming and J lost 4 bases; unmatched junction nucleotides: 9. CDR1 and CDR2 from the germline V gene are LGHNA and YNFKEQ. The CDR3 has 15 residues. CDR3 region: CASSGTGTGLYGYTF. CDR3 nucleotide sequence: TGTGCCAGCAGCGGTACCGGGACAGGACTCTATGGCTACACCTTC.

This clonotype was detected a few times. The DNA for the CDR3 is TGTGCCAGCAGACTAGACAGGGGGTTGACAGATACGCAGTATTTT. It yields the protein CASRLDRGLTDTQYF. V and J are TRBV5-4 and TRBJ2-3, with TRBD1 identical over 9 bases. V trimming: 5 bases; J trimming: 3 bases; junction bases outside the gene matches: 7. In germline, CDR1 is SGHNT, CDR2 YYREEE (reference sequence). CDR3 size: 15 residues.

This chain uses TRBV10-3 with TRBJ2-5; D may be TRBD1 or TRBD2 (5 bases each). V lost 7 bases, J lost 2 bases, and 14 bases lay in between. The germline gives CDR1 ENHRY, CDR2 SYGVKD. The length of the CDR3 is 14 residues. In DNA form, the CDR3 reads TGTGCCATCAACCATCGGGGACCTCAAGAGACCCAGTACTTC. Translation: CAINHRGPQETQYF.

V gene TRBV28 combines with J gene TRBJ2-7; 8 bases align to TRBD2. CDR3 length: 14 amino acids. In germline, CDR1 is MDHEN, CDR2 SYDVKM. The V segment lost 6 bases and the J segment 0 bases; nucleotides outside the gene matches: 4. The chain's CDR3 is CASSLGTSSYEQYF. The CDR3 DNA reads as TGTGCCAGCAGCCTAGGGACTAGCTCCTACGAGCAGTACTTC.

J is TRBJ1-6 and V is TRBV11-1; 8 nucleotides line up with TRBD1. The CDR3 is made up of 13 amino acids. V gave up 5 bases and J gave up 9 bases; unmatched junction bases: 3. Germline CDR1 SGHAT, CDR2 FQDESV (reference sequence). The CDR3 spells CASSPGTGSPLHF. DNA of the CDR3: TGTGCCAGCAGCCCCGGGACAGGTTCACCCCTCCACTTT.

This clonotype was recorded once. CDR3 in DNA: TGTGCCAGCAGCCTGTTGGCGGGATTAGACGAGCAGTACTTC. This gives the protein CASSLLAGLDEQYF. The V call is TRBV28, the J call TRBJ2-7, with D perhaps matching TRBD2 (6 bases). The V gene's germline CDR1 is MDHEN and CDR2 SYDVKM. V lost 6 bases and J 5 bases, leaving 17 bases between the germline ends. The CDR3 runs 14 residues.

The rearrangement joins TRBV5-6 to TRBJ2-7; the D is unclear. CDR1 is SGHDT and CDR2 is YYEEEE in the germline V gene. V was shortened by 2 bases and J by 3 bases, with 12 bases between the two germline ends. This CDR3 contains 14 residues. Here the CDR3 DNA reads TGTGCCAGCAGCTTCCTTTCCCTAAACTACGAGCAGTACTTC. Translation: CASSFLSLNYEQYF.

V usage is TRBV5-1 and J usage is TRBJ1-1; D is possibly TRBD1 (5 bases). V dropped 4 bases and J dropped 1 base, with 14 bases sitting between them. The germline V gene has CDR1 SGHRS and CDR2 YFSETQ. The CDR3 covers 15 residues. The CDR3 bases are TGCGCCAGCAGCATACGGACCGGGGCGAACACTGAAGCTTTCTTT. This gives the protein CASSIRTGANTEAFF.

In this sample, this clonotype turned up a few times. CDR3: CASSYETVLNTGELFF. In nucleotides, the CDR3 is TGTGCCAGCAGTTACGAGACAGTACTGAACACCGGGGAGCTGTTTTTT. V gene TRBV6-5 combines with J gene TRBJ2-2; D perhaps matches TRBD1 (5 bases). Germline V gives CDR1 MNHEY, CDR2 SVGAGI. V was pared by 2 bases and J by 1 base, with 11 bases between. CDR3 size: 16 residues.

DNA for the CDR3: TGTGCCAGCAGTTTACGAAGGAGGCAAGAGACCCAGTACTTC. Its translation is CASSLRRRQETQYF. The chain recombines TRBV12-3 or TRBV12-4 with TRBJ2-5; D is possibly TRBD2 (5 bases). This CDR3 has 14 residues. The germline V and J ends were trimmed by 2 bases and 2 bases, with 9 bases remaining between them.

A single count supports this clonotype. The chain joins TRBV9 to TRBJ1-5; TRBD1 might be the D (5 bases). CDR1 and CDR2 (germline): SGDLS, YYNGEE. V lost 4 bases, J lost 3 bases, and 11 bases lay in between. CDR3 size: 14 residues. CDR3 nucleotide sequence: TGTGCCAGCAGCCAAGAGGACAACAATCAGCCCCAGCATTTT. It encodes CASSQEDNNQPQHF.

DNA for the CDR3: TGTGCCAGCAGCCAAGCAGATACGCAGTATTTT. Residues: CASSQADTQYF. This sequence joins TRBV3-1 and TRBJ2-3; D is unclear. The germline CDR1 and CDR2 sequences are LGHDT and YNNKEL (reference sequence). The V and J ends lost 1 base and 4 bases respectively, with 0 bases between them. This CDR3 spans 11 amino acids.

The rearrangement uses TRBV15 and TRBJ1-5; D remains ambiguous. The V end was cut by 1 base, the J end by 0 bases, with 7 bases between. This CDR3 spans 15 amino acids. In germline, CDR1 is LNHNV, CDR2 YYDKDF (reference sequence). CDR3 DNA: TGTGCCACCAGCAGAGTACAGTTTAGCAATCAGCCCCAGCATTTT. It encodes CATSRVQFSNQPQHF.

The chain carries TRBV10-3 and TRBJ2-5; TRBD1 matches 9 bases. The junction had 4 bases not matched to a gene; V was cut back by 4 bases and J by 4 bases. The germline gives CDR1 ENHRY, CDR2 SYGVKD. The CDR3 consists of 14 residues. The CDR3 nucleotides are TGTGCCATCAGTGTATTGGACAGGGGAGAGACCCAGTACTTC. Translation gives CAISVLDRGETQYF.

The chain links TRBV6-5 to TRBJ1-1; the D is unclear. The V end lost 0 bases, the J end lost 7 bases, and 6 bases lay between the germline ends. The CDR3 sequence is 12 residues long. Germline CDR1 MNHEY, CDR2 SVGAGI. The CDR3 DNA sequence: TGTGCCAGCAGTTACTCGCAAGGTGAAGCTTTCTTT. Its protein is CASSYSQGEAFF.

The chain couples TRBV19 to TRBJ2-3; D ambiguous. The CDR3 has 12 residues. Trimming stripped 3 bases from V and 6 bases from J, with 7 bases between. Per germline, CDR1 LNHDA and CDR2 SQIVND (reference sequence). The CDR3 coding sequence is TGTGCCAGTAGTATGAGGCCCGATACGCAGTATTTT. It encodes CASSMRPDTQYF. The entire variable domain, with the rest obtained from reference TRBV19 and TRBJ2-3, is as follows: DGGITQSPKYLFRKEGQNVTLSCEQNLNHDAMYWYRQDPGQGLRLIYYSQIVNDFQKGDIAEGYSVSREKKESFPLTVTSAQKNPTAFYLCASSMRPDTQYFGPGTRLTVL.

The rearrangement links TRBV19 to TRBJ2-7, with 7 positions matching TRBD1. Germline lookup yields CDR1 LNHDA and CDR2 SQIVND (reference sequence). This CDR3 is built from 15 residues. Unmatched junction bases numbered 5, after V lost 1 base and J lost 2 bases. CDR3 amino acids: CASSIGGQRTYEQYF. CDR3 in DNA: TGTGCCAGTAGTATAGGGGGACAGCGAACCTACGAGCAGTACTTC.

The CDR3 reads CASSLSGPPGYTF. CDR3 DNA sequence: TGTGCCAGCAGCTTGTCCGGACCACCGGGCTACACCTTC. This chain links TRBV11-2 with TRBJ1-2, with no clear D. CDR1 and CDR2 (germline): SGHAT, FQNNGV. V shed 3 bases and J shed 8 bases, with 13 bases lying between them. CDR3 length: 13 residues. The full variable domain, completed using reference TRBV11-2 and TRBJ1-2, is EAGVAQSPRYKIIEKRQSVAFWCNPISGHATLYWYQQILGQGPKLLIQFQNNGVVDDSQLPKDRFSAERLKGVDSTLKIQPAKLEDSAVYLCASSLSGPPGYTFGSGTRLTVV.

This chain joins TRBV7-9 and TRBJ1-3; unclear D gene. Germline V gives CDR1 SEHNR, CDR2 FQNEAQ (reference sequence). V was trimmed by 5 bases and J by 2 bases, leaving 22 bases between them. The CDR3 is 18 residues long. The CDR3 DNA reads TGTGCCAGCAGCGCCACCGGGATATCCTCTCCCGCTGGAAACACCATATATTTT. Its translation: CASSATGISSPAGNTIYF.

This rearrangement joins TRBV4-1 to TRBJ1-1, with D hard to call. The germline V and J ends were trimmed by 6 bases and 0 bases, with 20 bases remaining between them. The CDR3 length is 17 residues. CDR1 and CDR2 from the germline V gene are MGHRA and YSYEKL. DNA for the CDR3: TGCGCCAGCAGGGGTAGAGGGCCCGCTGGCATGAACACTGAAGCTTTCTTT. As protein: CASRGRGPAGMNTEAFF.

This clonotype came up a few times. The V and J genes are TRBV11-2 and TRBJ1-1; no definite D call. The CDR3 has 13 residues. CDR1 is SGHAT and CDR2 is FQNNGV in the germline V gene. Trimming pared 2 bases from V and 3 bases from J, leaving 7 bases between. In DNA, the CDR3 is TGTGCCAGCAGCTTAATAGAGGACACTGAAGCTTTCTTT. It specifies CASSLIEDTEAFF.

The CDR3 region is CASSFSTDSTDTQYF. In DNA form, the CDR3 reads TGTGCCAGCAGCTTTTCGACAGATAGCACAGATACGCAGTATTTT. The rearrangement links TRBV5-5 to TRBJ2-3; tentatively, D is TRBD1 (5 bases). This CDR3 region has 15 residues. Trimming cost V 2 bases and J 0 bases, with 10 bases left between them. Germline assignment: CDR1 SGHKS and CDR2 YYEKEE (reference sequence). Full variable domain (rest looked up from reference TRBV5-5 and TRBJ2-3): DAGVTQSPTHLIKTRGQQVTLRCSPISGHKSVSWYQQVLGQGPQFIFQYYEKEERGRGNFPDRFSARQFPNYSSELNVNALLLGDSALYLCASSFSTDSTDTQYFGPGTRLTVL.

The rearrangement links TRBV6-2 or TRBV6-3 to TRBJ1-2; 8 bases match TRBD1. J was trimmed by 8 bases and V by 4 bases; bases with no gene match: 6. Germline CDR1 is MNHEY and CDR2 is SVGEGT. The CDR3 is made up of 13 amino acids. The CDR3 reads CASSSWTGPGYTF. CDR3 DNA: TGTGCCAGCAGTTCCTGGACAGGGCCGGGCTACACCTTC.

The CDR3 sequence: CASSPSTVGVTEAFF. Here the CDR3 DNA reads TGTGCCAGTAGTCCTTCGACAGTAGGAGTCACTGAAGCTTTCTTT. This sequence joins TRBV19 and TRBJ1-1; D is perhaps TRBD1 (5 bases). Per the germline V gene, CDR1 is LNHDA and CDR2 is SQIVND (reference sequence). With 5 bases removed from V and 4 bases from J, the gap between germline ends came to 17 bases. CDR3 length: 15 amino acids.

This clonotype was observed once. J is TRBJ1-2 and V is TRBV11-2; weak D call: TRBD1 (6 bases). In germline, CDR1 is SGHAT, CDR2 FQNNGV. The CDR3 is 16 residues long. Trimming stripped 6 bases from V and 5 bases from J, with 22 bases between. CDR3 sequence (DNA): TGTGCCAGCAGGCACGGGGGGGGGCAAAATAGATATGGCTACACCTTC. It codes for CASRHGGGQNRYGYTF. Full variable domain (rest looked up from reference TRBV11-2 and TRBJ1-2): EAGVAQSPRYKIIEKRQSVAFWCNPISGHATLYWYQQILGQGPKLLIQFQNNGVVDDSQLPKDRFSAERLKGVDSTLKIQPAKLEDSAVYLCASRHGGGQNRYGYTFGSGTRLTVV.

The table lists this clonotype with a few counts. The V and J genes are TRBV18 and TRBJ2-6, with TRBD1 as a possible D gene (5 bases). Germline assignment: CDR1 KGHSH and CDR2 LQKENI. The CDR3 loop spans 17 amino acids. The V gene lost 3 bases and the J gene lost 0 bases, with 12 bases spanning the gap. CDR3 bases: TGTGCCAGCTCACCGGCCAGGGCCTACTCTGGGGCCAACGTCCTGACTTTC. Its protein is CASSPARAYSGANVLTF.

In this sample, this clonotype turned up a few times. The gene calls are TRBV11-2 and TRBJ2-1, with D unclear. CDR1 and CDR2 from the germline V gene are SGHAT and FQNNGV. The CDR3 extends over 13 amino acids. Trimming cost V 0 bases and J 12 bases, with 12 bases left between them. CDR3 residues: CASSLEGPGGQFF. CDR3 nucleotides: TGTGCCAGCAGCTTAGAGGGCCCCGGCGGGCAGTTCTTC.

This sequence joins TRBV28 and TRBJ1-5; tentatively, D is TRBD1 (6 bases). This CDR3 comprises 18 residues. Germline CDR1 MDHEN, CDR2 SYDVKM. Trimming removed 6 bases from V and 0 bases from J, with 21 bases in between. The DNA of the CDR3 is TGTGCCAGCAGCCCTGCCGGGACAACGCTGACTAGCAATCAGCCCCAGCATTTT. This translates into CASSPAGTTLTSNQPQHF.

CDR3 region: CASSPGTGGNTEAFF. CDR3 nucleotide sequence: TGTGCCAGCAGCCCCGGGACAGGGGGCAACACTGAAGCTTTCTTT. V usage is TRBV7-3 and J usage is TRBJ1-1, with 12 bases identical to TRBD1. CDR3 length: 15 residues. CDR1 is SGHTA, CDR2 FQGTGA, per germline. The V and J ends lost 5 bases and 2 bases, in that order; junction bases with no gene match: 3.